What follows are 15 T cell receptor beta chains derived from one specimen sequenced in a study of blood T cells in healthy people across ages. The authors ran a second PCR of roughly 6 to 12 cycles using a sample-barcoded 5' primer and a J-beta primer mix. A single record per CDR3 protein comes from TCRdb applying MiXCR to the 5' RACE reads. The sample lists 650,000 to 950,000 distinct CDR3 sequences; under 45% were seen once. The source material was blood. The receptors were gathered from a man aged 60 to 75 in good health.

With regard to this clonotype: A junction end diverges from the germline sequence, so it may reflect a read error. This chain uses TRBV7-3 with TRBJ2-7, with 8 bases that match TRBD2. There are 15 residues in the CDR3. Per germline, CDR1 SGHTA and CDR2 FQGTGA. The CDR3 spells CASSLRAGAPYKQYF. DNA of the CDR3: TGTGCCAGCAGCTTAAGAGCGGGGGCCCCCTACAAGCAGTACTTC.

This clonotype occurred a few times. The chain couples TRBV7-9 to TRBJ2-1; 7 bases are shared with TRBD2. J gave up 5 bases and V 3 bases, and 10 bases lay outside the gene matches. CDR1 and CDR2 from the germline V gene are SEHNR and FQNEAQ (reference sequence). This CDR3 has 16 amino acids. CDR3 residues: CASSLGFGGGNNEQFF. CDR3 in DNA: TGTGCCAGCAGCTTGGGCTTCGGCGGGGGAAACAATGAGCAGTTCTTC.

In its sample, this clonotype was seen a few times. V usage is TRBV6-2 or TRBV6-3 and J usage is TRBJ2-1; maybe TRBD1 (5 bases). This CDR3 region has 14 residues. The V end lost 8 bases, the J end lost 1 base, and 12 bases lay between the germline ends. CDR1 MNHEY and CDR2 SVGEGT come from the germline V gene. CDR3 sequence: CASSDTTSYNEQFF. The CDR3 DNA is TGTGCCAGCTCGGACACCACTTCCTACAATGAGCAGTTCTTC.

The chain uses TRBV6-2 or TRBV6-3 and TRBJ2-7; 8 bases map to TRBD1. This CDR3 spans 14 amino acids. Germline V gene lookup returns CDR1 MNHEY and CDR2 SVGEGT. The V and J ends lost 6 bases and 1 base, in that order; junction bases with no gene match: 5. CDR3 DNA: TGTGCCAGCAGACGGACAGGGAGATCCTACGAGCAGTACTTC. It is translated as CASRRTGRSYEQYF.

V gene TRBV5-5 combines with J gene TRBJ2-5; D is possibly TRBD1 or TRBD2 (6 bases each). Matching the DNA end better, TRBJ2-7 makes the J call doubtful. Looked up from germline, CDR1 is SGHKS and CDR2 is YYEKEE (reference sequence). This CDR3 comprises 15 residues. The CDR3 bases are TGTGCCAGCAGCTATGAGGGGGGATCCCCCTACGAGCAGTACTTC. It yields the protein CASSYEGGSPYEQYF.

The V gene is TRBV10-3, the J gene TRBJ2-5; perhaps TRBD2 as D (7 bases). Germline V gene data show CDR1 as ENHRY and CDR2 as SYGVKD. The CDR3 is 12 amino acids. Trimming stripped 4 bases from V and 7 bases from J, with 10 bases between. CDR3 nucleotides: TGTGCCATCAGTGGGGGGGGGCCGACCCAGTACTTC. It translates to CAISGGGPTQYF.

The V gene is TRBV29-1, the J gene TRBJ1-1, with D possibly matching TRBD1 (6 bases). The CDR3 length is 15 residues. Trimming stripped 1 base from V and 5 bases from J, with 17 bases between. From germline, CDR1 is SQVTM and CDR2 ANQGSEA. CDR3 protein: CSVEGFGGVGTEAFF. The CDR3 region has the DNA TGCAGCGTTGAAGGTTTCGGGGGCGTAGGAACTGAAGCTTTCTTT.

The chain recombines TRBV3-1 with TRBJ2-5, with D perhaps assigned TRBD1 or TRBD2 (5 bases each). The CDR3 is 15 residues long. Trimming shortened V by 2 bases and J by 4 bases, and 14 bases separated the two germline ends. Looked up from germline, CDR1 is LGHDT and CDR2 is YNNKEL (reference sequence). For the CDR3, the DNA is TGTGCCAGCAGCCAAAGGGAGCAGGGTGGAGAGACCCAGTACTTC. Translation: CASSQREQGGETQYF.

The chain couples TRBV3-1 to TRBJ2-5; 9 nucleotides agree with TRBD1. The CDR3 extends over 14 amino acids. Trimming took 3 bases from V and 11 from J; bases not matched to a gene: 10. Germline V gives CDR1 LGHDT, CDR2 YNNKEL (reference sequence). The chain's CDR3 is CASSHSGTGLEQYF. DNA for the CDR3: TGTGCCAGCAGCCACTCAGGGACAGGGCTTGAGCAGTACTTC.

The V gene is TRBV12-3 or TRBV12-4, the J gene TRBJ2-4, with TRBD2 as a possible D gene (5 bases). The CDR3 runs to 14 residues. Trimming removed 3 bases at V and 5 bases at J, with 11 bases between. The CDR3 sequence is CASSFAPGENIQYF. CDR3 nucleotide sequence: TGTGCCAGCAGTTTTGCACCCGGGGAAAACATTCAGTACTTC.

Comments on this clonotype: The junction does not match germline at one end; this may be a read error. The CDR3 region has the DNA TGTGCCAGCGCACCGTACGGCAAAGAGACCCAGTACTTC. It codes for CASAPYGKETQYF. The chain links TRBV18 to TRBJ2-5; D gene uncertain. CDR3 size: 13 residues. Germline V gene lookup returns CDR1 KGHSH and CDR2 LQKENI. The full variable domain, completed using reference TRBV18 and TRBJ2-5, is NAGVMQNPRHLVRRRGQEARLRCSPMKGHSHVYWYRQLPEEGLKFMVYLQKENIIDESGMPKERFSAEFPKEGPSILRIQQVVRGDSAAYFCASAPYGKETQYFGPGTRLLVL.

The J gene is TRBJ1-2, the V gene TRBV6-6; D is undetermined. Germline V gene lookup returns CDR1 MNHNY and CDR2 SVGAGI (reference sequence). This CDR3 is built from 11 residues. V lost 8 bases and J 8 bases, leaving 12 bases between the germline ends. As DNA, the CDR3 is TGTGCCAGCCGAGCGTTGGTCGGCTACACCTTC. As protein: CASRALVGYTF.

This chain connects TRBV5-6 to TRBJ2-3; tentative D call: TRBD2 (6 bases). The V gene's germline CDR1 is SGHDT and CDR2 YYEEEE. The CDR3 runs to 14 residues. V was shortened by 4 bases and J by 2 bases, with 11 bases between the two germline ends. In DNA form, the CDR3 reads TGTGCCAGCAGCCGCCGGGGGTACACAGATACGCAGTATTTT. It yields the protein CASSRRGYTDTQYF.

V gene TRBV28 combines with J gene TRBJ2-5, with 8 bases lining up with TRBD2. V gave up 6 bases and J gave up 1 base; unmatched junction bases: 13. The germline V gene encodes CDR1 MDHEN and CDR2 SYDVKM. The CDR3 extends over 17 amino acids. The CDR3 loop reads CASSTSRRGATQETQYF. The CDR3 region has the DNA TGTGCCAGCAGCACGAGCAGGCGGGGGGCCACCCAAGAGACCCAGTACTTC.

This chain connects TRBV30 to TRBJ2-5, with D possibly being TRBD2 (5 bases). The germline gives CDR1 GTSNPN, CDR2 SVGIG (reference sequence). V lost 1 base and J 6 bases, leaving 12 bases between the germline ends. CDR3 length equals 13 residues. CDR3 protein: CAWSAVQRQTQYF. For the CDR3, the DNA is TGTGCCTGGAGTGCCGTCCAGCGGCAGACCCAGTACTTC.